The 3 T cell receptor beta chains given below trace back to one sample, sequenced in a study of T cell responses to AZD1222 COVID-19 vaccine (dated by TCRdb to the early 2020s). The meaning of the sample's time point label: baseline before first vaccination. The library was obtained by the immunoSEQ multiplex PCR assay. The clones in this table, taken by TCRdb from immuneACCESS, are in-frame only. Not every clone is retained; where verified, under half of the shortfall comes from an unresolved V gene, and the cause of the rest is unknown. The table for this sample lists about 150,000 clones; 88% of them were counted only once. Together, the top ten hold 3.1% of the sample. The specimen was peripheral blood, collected on day 0 of AZD1222 vaccination. These receptors all stem from an adult in good health.

V gene TRBV5-4 combines with J gene TRBJ2-7, with TRBD1 identical over 7 bases. This CDR3 region has 13 residues. After removal of 4 bases from V and 5 bases from J, the junction contained 6 bases not matched to a gene. CDR1 is SGHNT and CDR2 is YYREEE in the germline V gene (reference sequence). CDR3 residues: CASSQGQLHEQYF. The CDR3 nucleotides are TGTGCCAGCAGCCAGGGACAGCTCCACGAGCAGTACTTC.

The chain carries TRBV19 and TRBJ2-5; 9 positions agree with TRBD2. Losses at the gene ends were 6 bases for V and 4 bases for J; bases not matched to a gene: 3. Germline V CDR1 and CDR2: LNHDA, SQIVND (reference sequence). This CDR3 contains 13 residues. The CDR3 region has the DNA TGTGCCAGTAGGGATAGCGGGGGAGAGACCCAGTACTTC. This translates into CASRDSGGETQYF.

The chain employs TRBV5-4 and TRBJ1-2; TRBD1 aligns across 9 bases. V lost 3 bases and J lost 2; bases outside the gene matches: 2. The CDR3 runs to 14 residues. From germline, CDR1 is SGHNT and CDR2 YYREEE (reference sequence). CDR3 sequence (DNA): TGTGCCAGCAGCTCGGGACAGGGAAACTATGGCTACACCTTC. Its protein product is CASSSGQGNYGYTF.